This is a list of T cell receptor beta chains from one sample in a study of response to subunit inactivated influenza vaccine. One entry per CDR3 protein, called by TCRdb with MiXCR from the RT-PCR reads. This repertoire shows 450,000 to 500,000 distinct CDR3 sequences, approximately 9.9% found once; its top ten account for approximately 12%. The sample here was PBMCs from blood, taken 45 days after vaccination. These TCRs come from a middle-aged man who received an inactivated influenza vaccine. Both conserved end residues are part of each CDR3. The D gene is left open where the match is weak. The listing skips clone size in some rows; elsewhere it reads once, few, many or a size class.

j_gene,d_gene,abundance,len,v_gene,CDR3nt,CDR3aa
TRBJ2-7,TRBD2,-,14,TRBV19,TGTGCCAGTAGTCAGACTAGCGTCTCCTACGAGCAGTACTTC,CASSQTSVSYEQYF
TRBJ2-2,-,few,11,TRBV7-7,TGTGCCAGCAGCTGGGACGGGGAGCTGTTTTTT,CASSWDGELFF
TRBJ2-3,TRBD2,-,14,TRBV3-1,TGTGCCAGCAGCCCGGGGGGTGGCGCAGATACGCAGTATTTT,CASSPGGGADTQYF
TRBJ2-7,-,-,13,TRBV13,TGTGCCAGCAATCGGGCCTCCTCCTACGAGCAGTACTTC,CASNRASSYEQYF
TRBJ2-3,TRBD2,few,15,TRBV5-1,TGCGCCAGCAACGTGCGGGGGGCGCGCACAGATACGCAGTATTTT,CASNVRGARTDTQYF
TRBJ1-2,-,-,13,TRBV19,TGTGCCAGTAGTCTGGGCGGCGCCGTAAGCTACACCTTC,CASSLGGAVSYTF
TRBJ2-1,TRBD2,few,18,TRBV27,TGTGCCAGCAAAGAAGAGATTTGGTTAGCGGGAGGGCCCCACAGGTGGGTCTTC,CASKEEIWLAGGPHRWVF
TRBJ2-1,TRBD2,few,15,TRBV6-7,TGTGCCAGCAGTTACCACGGGACTAGCGGAAATGAGCAGTTCTTC,CASSYHGTSGNEQFF
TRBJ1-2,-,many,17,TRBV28,TGTGCCAGCAGTTCCGAACGGACAGCCCGATGGGACTATGGCTACACCTTC,CASSSERTARWDYGYTF
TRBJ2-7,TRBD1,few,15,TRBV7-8,TGTGCCAGCAGCTTAGTCGGGACAGGGTTCCACGAGCAGTACTTC,CASSLVGTGFHEQYF
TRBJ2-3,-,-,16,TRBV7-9,TGTGCCAGCAGCTTAGATGCTCTCGCAGACACAGATACGCAGTATTTT,CASSLDALADTDTQYF
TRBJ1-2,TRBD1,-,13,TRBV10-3,TGTGCCATCAGTCAGGACAGGAACTATGGCTACACCTTC,CAISQDRNYGYTF
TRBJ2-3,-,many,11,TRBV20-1,TGCAGTGCTCCCCATGGGTATACGCAGTATTTT,CSAPHGYTQYF
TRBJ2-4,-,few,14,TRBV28,TGTGCCAGCAGCCACGGAGTAGCCAAAAACATTCAGTACTTC,CASSHGVAKNIQYF
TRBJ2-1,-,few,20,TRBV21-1,TGTGCCAGCAGCAATTTGCTGGGACTAGCGGCCCTTAGCTCCTACAATGAGCAGTTCTTC,CASSNLLGLAALSSYNEQFF
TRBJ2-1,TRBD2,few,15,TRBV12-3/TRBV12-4,TGTGCCAGTGGTACTGGGACTACAAACCGGAATGAGCAGTTCTTC,CASGTGTTNRNEQFF
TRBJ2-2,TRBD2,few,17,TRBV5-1,TGCGCCAGCAGCTTCGGGACTAGCGGGAGAGGTACCGGGGAGCTGTTTTTT,CASSFGTSGRGTGELFF
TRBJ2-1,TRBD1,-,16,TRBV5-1,TGCGCCAGCAGCTTGGAAGGGACAGGACCCTACAATGAGCAGTTCTTC,CASSLEGTGPYNEQFF